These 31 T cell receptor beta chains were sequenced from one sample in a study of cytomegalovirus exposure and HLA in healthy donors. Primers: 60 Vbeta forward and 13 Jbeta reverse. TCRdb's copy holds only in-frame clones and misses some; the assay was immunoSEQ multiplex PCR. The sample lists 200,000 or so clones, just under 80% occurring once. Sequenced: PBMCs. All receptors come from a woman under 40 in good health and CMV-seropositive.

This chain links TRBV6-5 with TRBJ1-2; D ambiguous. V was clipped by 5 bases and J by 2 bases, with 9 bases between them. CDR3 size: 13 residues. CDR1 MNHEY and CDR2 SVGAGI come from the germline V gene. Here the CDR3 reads CASSTGRNYGYTF. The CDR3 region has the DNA TGTGCCAGCAGTACCGGGAGAAACTATGGCTACACCTTC.

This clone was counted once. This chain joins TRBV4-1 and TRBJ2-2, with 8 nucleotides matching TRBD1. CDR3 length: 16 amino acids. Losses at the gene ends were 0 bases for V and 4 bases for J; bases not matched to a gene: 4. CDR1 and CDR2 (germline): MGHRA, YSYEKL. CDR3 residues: CASSQDDRGSTGELFF. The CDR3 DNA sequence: TGCGCCAGCAGCCAAGATGACAGGGGAAGCACCGGGGAGCTGTTTTTT.

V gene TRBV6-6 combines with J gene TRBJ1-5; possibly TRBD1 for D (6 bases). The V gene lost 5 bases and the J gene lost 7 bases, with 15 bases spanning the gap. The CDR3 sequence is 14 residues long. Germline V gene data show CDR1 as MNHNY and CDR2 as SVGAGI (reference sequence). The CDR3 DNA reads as TGTGCCAGCAGTAAACGACAGGTGGGGCAGCCCCAGCATTTT. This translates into CASSKRQVGQPQHF.

CDR3 DNA sequence: TGTGCCAGCGGGAGAACAGGGGGCGGCACCGGGGAGCTGTTTTTT. Its translation: CASGRTGGGTGELFF. This sequence joins TRBV2 and TRBJ2-2; 9 bases are shared with TRBD1. Germline CDR1 reads SNHLY; CDR2 reads FYNNEI. The CDR3 has 15 amino acids. V trimming: 8 bases; J trimming: 4 bases; junction bases outside the gene matches: 8. Full variable domain (rest looked up from reference TRBV2 and TRBJ2-2): EPEVTQTPSHQVTQMGQEVILRCVPISNHLYFYWYRQILGQKVEFLVSFYNNEISEKSEIFDDQFSVERPDGSNFTLKIRSTKLEDSAMYFCASGRTGGGTGELFFGEGSRLTVL.

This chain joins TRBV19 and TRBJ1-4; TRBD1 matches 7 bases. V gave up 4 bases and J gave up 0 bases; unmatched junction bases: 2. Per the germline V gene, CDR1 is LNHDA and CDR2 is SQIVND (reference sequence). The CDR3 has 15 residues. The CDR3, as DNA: TGTGCCAGTAGTAAGGGGACAGCAACTAATGAAAAACTGTTTTTT. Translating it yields CASSKGTATNEKLFF.

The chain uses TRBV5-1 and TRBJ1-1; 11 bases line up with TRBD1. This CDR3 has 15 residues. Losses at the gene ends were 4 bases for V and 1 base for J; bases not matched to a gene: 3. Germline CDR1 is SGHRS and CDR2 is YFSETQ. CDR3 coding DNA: TGCGCCAGCAGCGAGGACAGGGGGCGGAACACTGAAGCTTTCTTT. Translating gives CASSEDRGRNTEAFF.

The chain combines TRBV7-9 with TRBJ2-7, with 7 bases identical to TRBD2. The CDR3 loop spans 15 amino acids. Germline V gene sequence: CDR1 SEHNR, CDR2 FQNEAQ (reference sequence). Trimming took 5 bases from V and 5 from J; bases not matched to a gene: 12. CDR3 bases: TGTGCCAGCAGCCGCGAGGGAGGGATCAGGGACGAGCAGTACTTC. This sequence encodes CASSREGGIRDEQYF.

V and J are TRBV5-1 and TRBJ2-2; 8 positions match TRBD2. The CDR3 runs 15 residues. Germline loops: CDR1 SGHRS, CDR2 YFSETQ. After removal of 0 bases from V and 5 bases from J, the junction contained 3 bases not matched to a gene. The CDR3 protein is CASSLAGGSTGELFF. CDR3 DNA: TGCGCCAGCAGCTTGGCGGGAGGGTCGACCGGGGAGCTGTTTTTT.

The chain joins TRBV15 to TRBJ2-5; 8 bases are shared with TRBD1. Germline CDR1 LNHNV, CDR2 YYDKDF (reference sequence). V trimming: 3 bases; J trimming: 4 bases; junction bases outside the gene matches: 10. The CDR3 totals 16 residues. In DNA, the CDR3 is TGTGCCACCAGCAGTGACAGGGGAGGAGAATCAGAGACCCAGTACTTC. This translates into CATSSDRGGESETQYF.

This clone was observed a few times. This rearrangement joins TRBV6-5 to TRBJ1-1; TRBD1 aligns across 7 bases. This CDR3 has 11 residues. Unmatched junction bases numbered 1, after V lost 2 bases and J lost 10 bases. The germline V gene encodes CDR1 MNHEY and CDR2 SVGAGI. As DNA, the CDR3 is TGTGCCAGCAGTTACGGACAGGCAGCTTTCTTT. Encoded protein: CASSYGQAAFF.

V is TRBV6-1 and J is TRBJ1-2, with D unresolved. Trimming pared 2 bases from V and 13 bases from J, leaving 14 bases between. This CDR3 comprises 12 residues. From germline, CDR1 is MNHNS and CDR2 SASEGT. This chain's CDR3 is CASSERVGLCTF. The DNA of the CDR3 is TGTGCCAGCAGTGAAAGAGTGGGCTTGTGCACCTTC.

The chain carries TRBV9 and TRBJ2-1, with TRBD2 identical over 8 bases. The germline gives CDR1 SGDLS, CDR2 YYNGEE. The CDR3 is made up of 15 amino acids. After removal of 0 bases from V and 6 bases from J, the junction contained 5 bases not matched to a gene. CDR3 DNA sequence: TGTGCCAGCAGCGTAGGCGGGGGGACCCTCAATGAGCAGTTCTTC. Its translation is CASSVGGGTLNEQFF.

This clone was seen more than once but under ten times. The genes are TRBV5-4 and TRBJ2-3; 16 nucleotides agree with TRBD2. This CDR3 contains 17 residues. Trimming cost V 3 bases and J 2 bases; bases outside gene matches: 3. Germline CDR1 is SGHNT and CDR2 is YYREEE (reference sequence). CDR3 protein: CASSSGLAGGNTDTQYF. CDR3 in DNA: TGTGCCAGCAGCTCGGGACTAGCGGGGGGGAACACAGATACGCAGTATTTT.

CDR3 nucleotide sequence: TGTGCCAGCAGCTTTGAGGGCCCGGGGGAGACCCAGTACTTC. Translated, it gives CASSFEGPGETQYF. This chain links TRBV5-6 with TRBJ2-5, with D possibly matching TRBD2 (5 bases). Trimming shortened V by 2 bases and J by 5 bases, and 13 bases separated the two germline ends. This CDR3 has 14 amino acids. Germline CDR1 SGHDT, CDR2 YYEEEE. Supplemented by reference TRBV5-6 and TRBJ2-5, the full variable domain reads DAGVTQSPTHLIKTRGQQVTLRCSPKSGHDTVSWYQQALGQGPQFIFQYYEEEERQRGNFPDRFSGHQFPNYSSELNVNALLLGDSALYLCASSFEGPGETQYFGPGTRLLVL.

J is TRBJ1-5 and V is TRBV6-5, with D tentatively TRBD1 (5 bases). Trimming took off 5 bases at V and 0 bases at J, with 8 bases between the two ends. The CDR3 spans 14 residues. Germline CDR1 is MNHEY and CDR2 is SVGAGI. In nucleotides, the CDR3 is TGTGCCAGCAGTGTCAGGGTTAGCAATCAGCCCCAGCATTTT. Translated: CASSVRVSNQPQHF.

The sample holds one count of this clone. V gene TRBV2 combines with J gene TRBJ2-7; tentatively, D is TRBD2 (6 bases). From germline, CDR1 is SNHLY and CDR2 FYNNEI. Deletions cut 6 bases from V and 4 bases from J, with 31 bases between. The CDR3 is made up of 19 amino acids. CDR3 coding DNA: TGTGCCAGCAGCCAGGGACTTTTTTTCAAGCAGAAGGCGGCATACGAGCAGTACTTC. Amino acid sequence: CASSQGLFFKQKAAYEQYF. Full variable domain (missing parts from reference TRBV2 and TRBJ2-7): EPEVTQTPSHQVTQMGQEVILRCVPISNHLYFYWYRQILGQKVEFLVSFYNNEISEKSEIFDDQFSVERPDGSNFTLKIRSTKLEDSAMYFCASSQGLFFKQKAAYEQYFGPGTRLTVT.

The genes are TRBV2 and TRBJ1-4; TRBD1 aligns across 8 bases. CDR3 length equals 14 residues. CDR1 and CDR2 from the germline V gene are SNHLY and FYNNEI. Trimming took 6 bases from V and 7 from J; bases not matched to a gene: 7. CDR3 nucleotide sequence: TGTGCCAGCAGACCCACAGGGGGTAGTGAAAAACTGTTTTTT. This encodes CASRPTGGSEKLFF.

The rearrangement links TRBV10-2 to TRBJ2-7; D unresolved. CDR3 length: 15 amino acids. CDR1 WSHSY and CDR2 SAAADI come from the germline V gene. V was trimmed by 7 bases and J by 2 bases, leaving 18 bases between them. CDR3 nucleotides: TGCGCCAGCACCGAGGTCCAGTCCCCTACCTACGAGCAGTACTTC. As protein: CASTEVQSPTYEQYF.

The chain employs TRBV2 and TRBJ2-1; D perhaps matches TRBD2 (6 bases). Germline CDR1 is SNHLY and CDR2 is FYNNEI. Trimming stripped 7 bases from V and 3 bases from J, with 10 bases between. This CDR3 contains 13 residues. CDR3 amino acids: CASTTSNYNEQFF. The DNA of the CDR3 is TGTGCCAGCACCACTAGCAACTACAATGAGCAGTTCTTC.

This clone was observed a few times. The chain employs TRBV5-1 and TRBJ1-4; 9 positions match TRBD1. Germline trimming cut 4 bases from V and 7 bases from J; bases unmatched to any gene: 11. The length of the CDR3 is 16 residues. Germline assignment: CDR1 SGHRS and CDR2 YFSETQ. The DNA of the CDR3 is TGCGCCAGCAGCGAACCAACAGGGGGCTCCGGTGAAAAACTGTTTTTT. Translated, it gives CASSEPTGGSGEKLFF.

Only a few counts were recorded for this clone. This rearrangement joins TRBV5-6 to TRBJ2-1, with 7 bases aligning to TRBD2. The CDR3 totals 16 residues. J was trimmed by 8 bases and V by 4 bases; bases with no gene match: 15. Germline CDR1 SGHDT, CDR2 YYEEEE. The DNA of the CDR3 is TGTGCCAGCAGCCCCACGGGCGGGGGAGCGACGGATGAGCAGTTCTTC. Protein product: CASSPTGGGATDEQFF.

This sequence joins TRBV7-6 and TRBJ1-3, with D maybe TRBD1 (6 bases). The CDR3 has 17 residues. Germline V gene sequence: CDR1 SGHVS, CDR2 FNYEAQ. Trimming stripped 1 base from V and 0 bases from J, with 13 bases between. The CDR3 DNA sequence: TGTGCCAGCAGCTTAGGCCGCCCGGACAGCTCTGGAAACACCATATATTTT. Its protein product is CASSLGRPDSSGNTIYF.

The CDR3 DNA reads as TGTGCCAGCAGCCAAGATTCTGGACAGGGGTTCTACAATGAGCAGTTCTTC. This encodes CASSQDSGQGFYNEQFF. This sequence joins TRBV4-2 and TRBJ2-1, with 9 bases identical to TRBD1. V dropped 0 bases and J dropped 3; count of bases not matched to a gene: 6. Germline V gene sequence: CDR1 LGHNA, CDR2 YNFKEQ. The CDR3 sequence is 17 residues long.

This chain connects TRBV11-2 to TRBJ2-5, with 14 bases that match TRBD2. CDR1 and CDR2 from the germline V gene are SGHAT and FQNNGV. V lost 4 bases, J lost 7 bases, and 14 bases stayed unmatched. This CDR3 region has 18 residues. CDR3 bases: TGTGCCAGCAGCTCTTGGACTAGCGGGAGGCCCGGGGAGGTGACCCAGTACTTC. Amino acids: CASSSWTSGRPGEVTQYF.

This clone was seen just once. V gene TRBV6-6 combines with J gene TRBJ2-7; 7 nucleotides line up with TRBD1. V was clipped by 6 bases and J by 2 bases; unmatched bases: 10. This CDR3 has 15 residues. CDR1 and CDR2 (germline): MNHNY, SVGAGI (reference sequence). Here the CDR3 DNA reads TGTGCCAGCAGCCCGTCGGGACAGCTAGCCTACGAGCAGTACTTC. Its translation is CASSPSGQLAYEQYF.

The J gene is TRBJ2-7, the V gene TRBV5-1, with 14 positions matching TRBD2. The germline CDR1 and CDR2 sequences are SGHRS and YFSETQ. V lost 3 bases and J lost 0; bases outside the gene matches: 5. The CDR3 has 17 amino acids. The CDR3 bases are TGCGCCAGCAGCTGGGGACTAGCGGGGGAGAGCTCCTACGAGCAGTACTTC. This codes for CASSWGLAGESSYEQYF.

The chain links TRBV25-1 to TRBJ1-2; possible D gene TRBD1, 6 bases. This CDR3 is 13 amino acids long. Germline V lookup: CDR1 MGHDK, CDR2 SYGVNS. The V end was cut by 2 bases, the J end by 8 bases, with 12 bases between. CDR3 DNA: TGTGCCAGCAGTGAAACCCCGCAGGGGGGCTACACCTTC. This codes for CASSETPQGGYTF.

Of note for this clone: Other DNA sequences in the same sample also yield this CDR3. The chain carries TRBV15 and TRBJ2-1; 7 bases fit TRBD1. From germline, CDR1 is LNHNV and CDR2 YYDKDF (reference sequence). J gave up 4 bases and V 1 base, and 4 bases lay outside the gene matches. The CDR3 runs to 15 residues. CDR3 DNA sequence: TGTGCCACCAGCAGAGCTGGGACAGCGTACAATGAGCAGTTCTTC. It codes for CATSRAGTAYNEQFF.

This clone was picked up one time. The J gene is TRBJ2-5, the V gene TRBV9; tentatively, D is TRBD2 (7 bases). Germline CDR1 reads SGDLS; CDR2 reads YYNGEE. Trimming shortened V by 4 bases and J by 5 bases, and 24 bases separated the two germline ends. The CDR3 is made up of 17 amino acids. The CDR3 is CASSPWRGGRGDETQYF. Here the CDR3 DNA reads TGTGCCAGCAGCCCGTGGAGGGGGGGCAGGGGAGATGAGACCCAGTACTTC.

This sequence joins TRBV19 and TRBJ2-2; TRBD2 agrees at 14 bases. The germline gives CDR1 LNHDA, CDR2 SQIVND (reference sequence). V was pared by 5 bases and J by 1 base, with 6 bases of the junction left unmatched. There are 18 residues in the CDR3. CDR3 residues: CASSATSGGAGNTGELFF. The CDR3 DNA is TGTGCCAGTAGTGCGACTAGCGGGGGGGCCGGGAACACCGGGGAGCTGTTTTTT. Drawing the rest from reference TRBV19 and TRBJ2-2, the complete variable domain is DGGITQSPKYLFRKEGQNVTLSCEQNLNHDAMYWYRQDPGQGLRLIYYSQIVNDFQKGDIAEGYSVSREKKESFPLTVTSAQKNPTAFYLCASSATSGGAGNTGELFFGEGSRLTVL.

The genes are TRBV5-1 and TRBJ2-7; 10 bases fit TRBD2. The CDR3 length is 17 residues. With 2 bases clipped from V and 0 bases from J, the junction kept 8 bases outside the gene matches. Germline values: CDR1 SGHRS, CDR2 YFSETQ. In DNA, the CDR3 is TGCGCCAGCAGCTTTGGCCTAGCGGGAGTAAGCTCCTACGAGCAGTACTTC. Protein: CASSFGLAGVSSYEQYF.